These 10 T cell receptor beta chains originate from one sample sequenced in a study of cytomegalovirus exposure and HLA in healthy donors. The PCR ran on 60 Vbeta and 13 Jbeta primers. Sequenced by immunoSEQ multiplex PCR; TCRdb stores in-frame clones only, minus some. Counted here are around 200,000 clones, around 80% occurring once; the ten biggest clones make up about 2%. The material sequenced was PBMCs. The origin of the receptors is a woman aged 50 to 65 in good health and CMV-seronegative.

CDR3 coding DNA: TGTGCCATCAGTGGGAGCTCTGGAAACACCATATATTTT. Translating gives CAISGSSGNTIYF. V is TRBV10-3 and J is TRBJ1-3; no firm D call. CDR1 is ENHRY and CDR2 is SYGVKD in the germline V gene. With 4 bases removed from V and 0 bases from J, the gap between germline ends came to 4 bases. The CDR3 spans 13 residues.

This chain connects TRBV2 to TRBJ2-3; 7 bases align to TRBD1. CDR3 length equals 15 residues. Germline loops: CDR1 SNHLY, CDR2 FYNNEI. V shed 4 bases, J shed 1 base, and the junction held 5 bases outside the gene matches. CDR3 nucleotides: TGTGCCAGCAGTGGCCCCGACAGGGGCACAGATACGCAGTATTTT. This codes for CASSGPDRGTDTQYF.

This clone has only one observation. The chain links TRBV9 to TRBJ2-5, with 8 bases that match TRBD1. There are 14 residues in the CDR3. The V gene's germline CDR1 is SGDLS and CDR2 YYNGEE. Trimming at V came to 3 bases and at J to 4 bases, leaving 5 bases not matched to a gene. This chain's CDR3 is CASSGWTGRETQYF. The CDR3 bases are TGTGCCAGCAGCGGATGGACAGGGCGAGAGACCCAGTACTTC.

As concerns this clone: Different DNA sequences within this sample yield the same CDR3. The DNA for the CDR3 is TGTGCCAGCAGCTTAGCGGACTTTCCACCCCTCCACTTT. Its translation: CASSLADFPPLHF. The gene calls are TRBV7-2 and TRBJ1-6; D unclear. The CDR3 is 13 amino acids. Trimming shortened V by 0 bases and J by 11 bases, and 8 bases separated the two germline ends. Germline loops: CDR1 SGHTA, CDR2 FQGNSA.

This chain joins TRBV27 and TRBJ1-5; tentative D call: TRBD1 (5 bases). CDR3 length: 18 amino acids. V was trimmed by 4 bases and J by 4 bases, leaving 23 bases between them. Germline V CDR1 and CDR2: MNHEY, SMNVEV (reference sequence). CDR3 sequence reads: CASSSPLSDTKRNQPQHF. The CDR3 DNA follows: TGTGCCAGCAGTTCACCTCTCTCGGACACAAAACGTAATCAGCCCCAGCATTTT.

This clone has a handful of counts. The rearrangement joins TRBV13 to TRBJ2-7; 11 bases are shared with TRBD2. Trimming removed 5 bases from V and 3 bases from J; junction bases left unmatched: 9. CDR1 is PRHDT, CDR2 FYEKMQ, per germline (reference sequence). The CDR3 is 16 amino acids. As DNA, the CDR3 is TGTGCCAGCAGCCAGCTCCTAGCGGGAGGCAACTACGAGCAGTACTTC. Its translation is CASSQLLAGGNYEQYF.

The rearrangement uses TRBV27 and TRBJ2-1, with a tentative D call TRBD1 (6 bases). CDR1 is MNHEY and CDR2 is SMNVEV in the germline V gene (reference sequence). Deletions cut 2 bases from V and 7 bases from J, with 9 bases between. The CDR3 extends over 13 amino acids. The CDR3 reads CASSLNRVNEQFF. The CDR3 nucleotides are TGTGCCAGCAGTTTAAACAGGGTAAATGAGCAGTTCTTC.

This clone has just one count. The V call is TRBV14, the J call TRBJ2-7; 7 bases fit TRBD1. The ends lost 6 bases at V and 0 bases at J; junction bases unmatched: 8. Germline V gene sequence: CDR1 SGHDN, CDR2 FVKESK. This CDR3 comprises 15 residues. The DNA of the CDR3 is TGTGCCAGCAGTCGAGGACAGGCCGGCTCCTACGAGCAGTACTTC. Translated, it gives CASSRGQAGSYEQYF.

As for this clone: Other DNA sequences in the sample encode the same CDR3. This chain joins TRBV7-2 and TRBJ2-7, with 11 positions matching TRBD1. The CDR3 is made up of 14 amino acids. J was trimmed by 6 bases and V by 5 bases; bases with no gene match: 6. Germline CDR1 reads SGHTA; CDR2 reads FQGNSA. This CDR3 reads CASSRDRGSSEQYF. In DNA, the CDR3 is TGTGCCAGCAGCCGGGACAGGGGGTCTTCCGAGCAGTACTTC.

This chain connects TRBV11-2 to TRBJ2-5, with TRBD2 matching 7 bases. Germline CDR1 reads SGHAT; CDR2 reads FQNNGV. The J segment lost 5 bases and the V segment lost 5 bases, leaving 8 bases of the junction unmatched. This CDR3 contains 14 residues. This chain's CDR3 is CASSATGTMETQYF. CDR3 in DNA: TGTGCCAGCAGCGCCACCGGGACTATGGAGACCCAGTACTTC.